Below are 5 T cell receptor beta chains sequenced from a single sample in a study of blood T cell repertoires in COVID-19. Repertoires were generated with immunoSEQ multiplex PCR, while TCRdb's copy carries only in-frame clones and drops some. Of about 180,000 clones in the sample, just over 85% are singletons; the top ten hold 9%. Sequenced material: PBMCs or T cells enriched from blood (not recorded which). These receptors came from a woman aged 18-35 years who had recovered from COVID-19.

The rearrangement links TRBV28 to TRBJ2-3, with 7 bases aligning to TRBD2. Looked up from germline, CDR1 is MDHEN and CDR2 is SYDVKM. The length of the CDR3 is 16 residues. J was trimmed by 1 base and V by 5 bases; bases with no gene match: 9. This chain's CDR3 is CASSPQAGRGTDTQYF. The CDR3 DNA follows: TGTGCCAGCAGTCCCCAAGCGGGGAGGGGCACAGATACGCAGTATTTT.

The chain has TRBV20-1 and TRBJ1-3, with D unresolved. CDR1 and CDR2 from the germline V gene are DFQATT and SNEGSKA (reference sequence). The CDR3 extends over 11 amino acids. V dropped 5 bases and J dropped 4 bases, with 6 bases sitting between them. The CDR3: CSAPGGNTIYF. As DNA, the CDR3 is TGCAGTGCTCCTGGCGGAAACACCATATATTTT.

The chain combines TRBV7-8 with TRBJ1-1, with D perhaps TRBD1 (5 bases). Germline loops: CDR1 SGHVS, CDR2 FQNEAQ. V was shortened by 5 bases and J by 6 bases, with 16 bases between the two germline ends. The length of the CDR3 is 14 residues. The CDR3 DNA reads as TGTGCCAGCAGCCCCGAAGGCAGGGTAGCTGAAGCTTTCTTT. Its translation is CASSPEGRVAEAFF.

V and J are TRBV6-4 and TRBJ2-1; TRBD1 aligns across 7 bases. With 4 bases clipped from V and 15 bases from J, the junction kept 15 bases outside the gene matches. Germline lookup yields CDR1 MRHNA and CDR2 SNTAGT. The CDR3 length is 14 residues. The CDR3: CASSASRDSVEAFF. The CDR3 DNA is TGTGCCAGCAGTGCCAGCCGGGACAGCGTTGAGGCGTTCTTC.

This clone was picked up one time. The chain employs TRBV3-1 (or the pseudogene TRBV3-2) and TRBJ2-7; unclear D gene. The CDR3 runs to 12 residues. Per the germline V gene, CDR1 is LGHDT and CDR2 is YNNKEL (reference sequence). V lost 3 bases, J lost 1 base, and 4 bases lay in between. The CDR3 region is CASSHLSYEQYF. The CDR3 DNA reads TGTGCCAGCAGCCACCTTTCCTACGAGCAGTACTTC.